A selection of T cell receptor beta chains follows, all from one sample in a study of T cell repertoires and Cas9 in healthy adults. Using immunoSEQ multiplex PCR, the repertoire was profiled, and TCRdb retains in-frame clones only, with some absent. The sample contains over 20,000 clones, about 89% of which appear only once. Specimen: CD4+ effector T cells (CD127+, CD25-, CD137-, CD154-) from PBMCs; culture status not recorded. These TCRs come from a human donor in good health. CDR3s include the opening cysteine and the closing phenylalanine or tryptophan. The D gene is left open where the match is weak. The size entry is marked missing in some rows and otherwise reads once, few, many or a size class.

>.|TRBJ2-1|.|TRBV28
TGTGCCAGCAGATCAGGGGCCATGAAAAATGAGCAGTTCTTC
CASRSGAMKNEQFF
>.|TRBJ2-2|.|TRBV6-5
TGTGCCAGCAGTTACCGGACCGGGGAGCTGTTTTTT
CASSYRTGELFF
>.|TRBJ1-1|.|TRBV15
TGTGCCACCAGCAGCGGCGGAATAGGGGCCACTGAAGCTTTCTTT
CATSSGGIGATEAFF
>.|TRBJ2-5|.|TRBV6-5
TGTGCCAGCACCAGGACTAGGGGGGAGACCCAGTACTTC
CASTRTRGETQYF
>TRBD1|TRBJ1-1|.|TRBV12-5
TGTGCTAGTGGTTTGGTACCGGGACAGCTGAACACTGAAGCTTTCTTT
CASGLVPGQLNTEAFF
>.|TRBJ1-2|.|TRBV6-9
TGTGCCAGCACTAGCGAACTACCCTCCCTTCCTTATGGCTACACCTTC
CASTSELPSLPYGYTF
>TRBD2|TRBJ2-7|few|TRBV29-1
TGCAGCGCTGTGGGGAGGGAACAGGAGTTCTACGAGCAGTACTTC
CSAVGREQEFYEQYF
>.|TRBJ1-5|.|TRBV5-4
TGTGCCAGCAACCCTCGGAAGGAAGTACGCAATCAGCCCCAGCATTTT
CASNPRKEVRNQPQHF
>.|TRBJ2-3|.|TRBV28
TGTGCCAGCAGTTTTCGGGCTAGCTTTTTGGATACGCAGTATTTT
CASSFRASFLDTQYF
>.|TRBJ2-6|.|TRBV6-6
TGTGCCAGCAGTAGGGCATCCGGGGCCAACGTCCTGACTTTC
CASSRASGANVLTF
>.|TRBJ1-1|.|TRBV18
TGTGCCAGCTCACGAAACAGGGACACTGAAGCTTTCTTT
CASSRNRDTEAFF
>.|TRBJ1-1|once|TRBV6-5
TGTGCCAGCAGTTACTCTGCGGGGAACACTGAAGCTTTCTTT
CASSYSAGNTEAFF
>.|TRBJ1-6|.|TRBV19
TGTGCCAGTAGGCTCGGAGGGGCAGACGTTAATTCACCCCTCCACTTT
CASRLGGADVNSPLHF
>.|TRBJ2-3|.|TRBV28
TGTGCCAGCAGTTTAGCGGCGGTACGCACAGATACGCAGTATTTT
CASSLAAVRTDTQYF
>TRBD1|TRBJ2-1|once|TRBV5-1
TGCGCCAGCAGCTTGGGCCGACAGGGTAACAATGAGCAGTTCTTC
CASSLGRQGNNEQFF
>.|TRBJ1-5|.|TRBV11-2
TGTGCCAGCAGCTTAGAGGGGGGTCATAGCAATCAGCCCCAGCATTTT
CASSLEGGHSNQPQHF
>TRBD2|TRBJ2-1|.|TRBV2
TGTGCCAGCAGTGGGACTAGCGGGGGGGCCTACAATGAGCAGTTCTTC
CASSGTSGGAYNEQFF
>TRBD2|TRBJ2-1|.|TRBV30
TGTGCCTGGACCCGCGGACTAGTTAGCAATGAGCAGTTCTTC
CAWTRGLVSNEQFF
>.|TRBJ1-3|.|TRBV5-1
TGCGCCAGCAGCTTGGCTGGGGTTGGAAACACCATATATTTT
CASSLAGVGNTIYF
>TRBD2|TRBJ2-7|once|TRBV6-5
TGTGCCAGCAGTTCCAGACTAGCGGGAGCCTACGAGCAGTACTTC
CASSSRLAGAYEQYF
>.|TRBJ2-3|.|TRBV2
TGTGCCACCGGGGGCAGCATCACAGATACGCAGTATTTT
CATGGSITDTQYF
>TRBD2|TRBJ2-3|.|TRBV9
TGTGCCAGCAGTAGGACTAGCGGGGGGGCCAACACAGATACGCAGTATTTT
CASSRTSGGANTDTQYF
>.|TRBJ2-1|.|TRBV15
TGTGCCACCAGCAGAGATAGGAGGGGGTCGCCCGCTAGCTCCTACAATGAGCAGTTCTTC
CATSRDRRGSPASSYNEQFF
>TRBD1|TRBJ1-5|few|TRBV28
TGTGCCAGCAGTGATTTGCTCAGGGGGGAAAATCAGCCCCAGCATTTT
CASSDLLRGENQPQHF
>TRBD1|TRBJ1-2|once|TRBV28
TGTGCCAGCAGTCAAACCCTACAGGGGGCAAGGAACTATGGCTACACCTTC
CASSQTLQGARNYGYTF
>TRBD2|TRBJ2-5|.|TRBV5-1
TGCGCCAGCAGCTACTCGACTAGCGGGGGGGACCAAGAGACCCAGTACTTC
CASSYSTSGGDQETQYF
>TRBD1|TRBJ1-1|.|TRBV6-1
TGTGCCAGCAGTGAGTCCTTGCTACAGGGGGGGAACACTGAAGCTTTCTTT
CASSESLLQGGNTEAFF
>.|TRBJ1-3|.|TRBV5-1
TGCGCCAGCAGCGCGTCCAAACAGGATTCCTCTGGAAACACCATATATTTT
CASSASKQDSSGNTIYF
>.|TRBJ2-5|.|TRBV15
TGTGCCACCGGTGGGGGGCAAGAGACCCAGTACTTC
CATGGGQETQYF
>TRBD2|TRBJ2-1|.|TRBV5-1
TGCGCCAGCACTCGGGGTGGGACTACATACAATGAGCAGTTCTTC
CASTRGGTTYNEQFF
>.|TRBJ2-7|.|TRBV4-1
TGCGCCAGCAGCCAAGTTTATATCGCGTCCTACGAGCAGTACTTC
CASSQVYIASYEQYF
>TRBD1|TRBJ1-1|.|TRBV4-2
TGTGCCAGCAGCCAAGCAGGTCCCGGGACAGGCCCAGTGTGGGCTTTCTTT
CASSQAGPGTGPVWAFF
>.|TRBJ1-1|.|TRBV7-2
TGTGCCAGCAGCCCCAAAGGGCTGAAGATGAACACTGAAGCTTTCTTT
CASSPKGLKMNTEAFF
>TRBD1|TRBJ1-2|.|TRBV4-2
TGTGCCAGCAGCCAAGAAAGGAACAGGGGGCAGAGTGGCTACACCTTC
CASSQERNRGQSGYTF
>TRBD1|TRBJ2-6|.|TRBV2
TGTGCCAGCATGGACAGGGCCCTCTCTGGGGCCAACGTCCTGACTTTC
CASMDRALSGANVLTF
>TRBD1|TRBJ2-1|.|TRBV2
TGTGCCAGCACTCCTACCGGGACAGCTTACAATGAGCAGTTCTTC
CASTPTGTAYNEQFF
>.|TRBJ2-2|.|TRBV28
TGTGCCAGCAGTTTCCCTGGGGAGAACACCGGGGAGCTGTTTTTT
CASSFPGENTGELFF
>.|TRBJ1-1|.|TRBV6-4
TGTGCCAGCAGTGACTCGGGGGTGGCAGGGTCGGTTACTGAAGCTTTCTTT
CASSDSGVAGSVTEAFF
>TRBD1|TRBJ1-1|.|TRBV5-6
TGTGCCAGCACCCGACAGGGGCTGAACACTGAAGCTTTCTTT
CASTRQGLNTEAFF
>TRBD1|TRBJ2-7|.|TRBV5-5
TGTGCCAGCAGCTCCCGGGACAGGGCCTACGAGCAGTACTTC
CASSSRDRAYEQYF
>TRBD2|TRBJ2-3|.|TRBV27
TGTGCCAGCAGAACACCATGGCGGGGGGCTAATACAGATACGCAGTATTTT
CASRTPWRGANTDTQYF
>TRBD1|TRBJ1-5|.|TRBV19
TGTGCCAGTAGTATAAGAAGGGGGCCGATGAATCAGCCCCAGCATTTT
CASSIRRGPMNQPQHF
>TRBD1|TRBJ1-5|.|TRBV15
TGTGCCACCAGGGGGACAGGGAACCAGCCCCAGCATTTT
CATRGTGNQPQHF
>.|TRBJ2-2|.|TRBV18
TGTGCCAGCTCACCAGGCAGAAACACCGGGGAGCTGTTTTTT
CASSPGRNTGELFF
>TRBD1|TRBJ2-6|few|TRBV28
TGTGCCAGCAGTTCCCCGGGACAGGCTGGGGCCAACGTCCTGACTTTC
CASSSPGQAGANVLTF
>.|TRBJ1-2|.|TRBV15
TGTGCCACCAGCCGGGACAAACTTTATGGCTACACCTTC
CATSRDKLYGYTF
>.|TRBJ1-5|.|TRBV6-1
TGTGCCAGCAGTGAATATGGTCAGCCCCAGCATTTT
CASSEYGQPQHF
>.|TRBJ2-2|.|TRBV9
TGTGCCAGCAGCCCGATCCCGAACACCGGGGAGCTGTTTTTT
CASSPIPNTGELFF
>.|TRBJ1-5|once|TRBV7-2
TGTGCCAGCAGCTTTCAAATAGGGTCTGGTCAGCCCCAGCATTTT
CASSFQIGSGQPQHF
>.|TRBJ2-3|.|TRBV7-7
TGTGCTAGCAGCTTAGGTAACAGCTTCACAGATACGCAGTATTTT
CASSLGNSFTDTQYF
>.|TRBJ1-2|.|TRBV18
TGTGCCAGCTCACCACCGCAAGGGGGTTGGAGCTACACCTTC
CASSPPQGGWSYTF
>.|TRBJ1-1|.|TRBV7-2
TGTGCCAGCAGCTTGTCCGGAATGAACACTGAAGCTTTCTTT
CASSLSGMNTEAFF
>.|TRBJ2-1|.|TRBV5-5
TGTGCCAGCAGCTTGGAGGTTTCGACTTACAATGAGCAGTTCTTC
CASSLEVSTYNEQFF
>.|TRBJ1-2|.|TRBV10-3
TGTGCCATCAGTGAGTCGAACTGGGATGGCTACACCTTC
CAISESNWDGYTF
>TRBD1|TRBJ2-7|.|TRBV5-4
TGTGCCAGCAGCCCGGCGACAGGGCTAGGGTCCGAGCAGTACTTC
CASSPATGLGSEQYF
>TRBD1|TRBJ2-2|once|TRBV28
TGTGCCAGCAGTTTAGGGGGAACAGGGGGATGGACCGGGGAGCTGTTTTTT
CASSLGGTGGWTGELFF
>.|TRBJ1-2|.|TRBV28
TGTGCCAGCAGTTTATTCGACGGGAGGGGGGCGAGCTATGGCTACACCTTC
CASSLFDGRGASYGYTF
>TRBD1|TRBJ1-1|.|TRBV10-3
TGTGCCAGCGAGGACAGGGTCGACACTGAAGCTTTCTTT
CASEDRVDTEAFF
>.|TRBJ1-6|.|TRBV5-6
TGTGCCAGCAGCCACCGGGGAGGCTCACCCCTCCACTTT
CASSHRGGSPLHF
>TRBD1|TRBJ2-1|.|TRBV7-2
TGTGCCAGCAGCTTTGACAGGGGCTCCTACAATGAGCAGTTCTTC
CASSFDRGSYNEQFF